The 3 T cell receptor beta chains below all came from one sample that was sequenced in a study of control samples from healthy donors and cancer patients. The table came from immunoSEQ multiplex PCR; TCRdb's copy has only in-frame clones and leaves some out. The repertoire holds approximately 110,000 clones, just over 90% seen once, with less than 9% in the top ten. Sequencing was performed on blood. The receptors stem from a woman aged 18 to 35 in good health.

V and J are TRBV4-3 and TRBJ2-2, with TRBD2 as a possible D gene (5 bases). The CDR3 spans 14 residues. Trimming removed 1 base from V and 4 bases from J, with 7 bases in between. The V gene's germline CDR1 is LGHNA and CDR2 YSLEER. CDR3 in DNA: TGCGCCAGCAGCCAAGGAGGGATCACCGGGGAGCTGTTTTTT. Residues: CASSQGGITGELFF.

About this clone: Other DNA sequences within the sample encode an identical CDR3. This sequence joins TRBV5-1 and TRBJ2-3, with D perhaps matching TRBD1 (6 bases). V lost 0 bases to trimming and J lost 1 base, with 6 bases between them. The CDR3 consists of 14 residues. Germline CDR1 is SGHRS and CDR2 is YFSETQ. In nucleotides, the CDR3 is TGCGCCAGCAGCTTGGACAGGGGCACAGATACGCAGTATTTT. Encoded protein: CASSLDRGTDTQYF.

V is TRBV6-2 or TRBV6-3 and J is TRBJ2-5, with a tentative D call TRBD2 (7 bases). Germline V gene lookup returns CDR1 MNHEY and CDR2 SVGEGT. The V and J ends lost 6 bases and 7 bases respectively, with 24 bases between them. This CDR3 has 16 residues. This chain's CDR3 is CASSLPSGGAKWTQYF. The DNA of the CDR3 is TGTGCCAGCAGCTTACCCTCTGGGGGGGCTAAGTGGACCCAGTACTTC.